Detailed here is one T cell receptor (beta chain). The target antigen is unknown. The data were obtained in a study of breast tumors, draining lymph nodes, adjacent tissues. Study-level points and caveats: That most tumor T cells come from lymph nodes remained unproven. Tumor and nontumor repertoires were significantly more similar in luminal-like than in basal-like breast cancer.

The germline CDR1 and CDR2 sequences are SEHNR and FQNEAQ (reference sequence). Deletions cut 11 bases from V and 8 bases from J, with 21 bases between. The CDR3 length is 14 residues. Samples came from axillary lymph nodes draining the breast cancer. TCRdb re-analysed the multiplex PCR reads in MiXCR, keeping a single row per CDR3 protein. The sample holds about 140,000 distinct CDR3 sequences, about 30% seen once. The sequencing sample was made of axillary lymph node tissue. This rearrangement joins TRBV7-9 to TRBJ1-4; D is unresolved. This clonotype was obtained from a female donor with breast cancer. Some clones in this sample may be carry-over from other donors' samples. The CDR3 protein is CASKPGRPSEKLFF. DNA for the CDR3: TGTGCCTCCAAACCGGGGAGGCCGTCGGAAAAACTGTTTTTT.